The present entry profiles one T cell receptor (beta chain) with its context. Its antigen is currently unknown. The CDR3 length is 12 residues. The germline V and J ends were trimmed by 7 bases and 6 bases, with 12 bases remaining between them. These data originate in a study of T cell responses to AZD1222 COVID-19 vaccine. Here immunoSEQ multiplex PCR was the method, and the copy in TCRdb shows in-frame clones only, minus some. The table records 120,000 to 150,000 clones, about 93% of them present only once. Study results and caveats: An increase in Spike-specific TCR breadth and depth was observed after two AZD1222 doses. The donors showed a predominance of white British ancestry and of females, with possible underestimation of clonal diversity. With dominance at 160-218 and 743-854, vaccine-associated CD4 TCRs spanned spike.

This receptor was identified in an adult in good health. Sequences were derived from peripheral blood, sampled on day 0 of AZD1222 vaccination. The rearrangement links TRBV12-3 or TRBV12-4 to TRBJ1-1, with D hard to call. The DNA for the CDR3 is TGTGCCAGCAATGCCGGACGTTCTGAAGCTTTCTTT. Amino acids: CASNAGRSEAFF.